What follows are 10 T cell receptor beta chains derived from one specimen sequenced in a study of tumor and adjacent non-tumor tissue in lung cancer. A modified ARM-PCR protocol with three rounds of nested PCR amplified TCRbeta. TCRdb processed the multiplex PCR reads anew with MiXCR; each CDR3 protein has one entry. The sample records over 80,000 distinct CDR3 sequences, 80% being singletons. The template was RNA from unsorted bulk tissue. The normal lung tissue was taken more than 3 cm from the tumor edge. The sample comprised distant non-tumor lung tissue. Receptors were obtained from a man in his fifties or sixties with small cell lung cancer.

To note about this clonotype: A much larger clone is a single base away; this may be a read error. V usage is TRBV7-9 and J usage is TRBJ2-5; D gene unclear. This CDR3 is 14 amino acids long. CDR1 and CDR2 from the germline V gene are SEHNR and FQNEAQ (reference sequence). CDR3 amino acids: CTSSFRSTGETQYF. CDR3 nucleotide sequence: TGTACCAGCAGCTTTAGATCGACGGGAGAGACCCAGTACTTC.

This clonotype was picked up one time. The chain couples TRBV12-3 or TRBV12-4 to TRBJ2-3; the match to TRBD2 covers 8 bases. The CDR3 is 16 residues long. V shed 8 bases, J shed 1 base, and the junction held 11 bases outside the gene matches. The CDR3: CASCNVLAEGTDTQYF. The CDR3 nucleotides read TGTGCCAGCTGCAATGTACTAGCGGAGGGCACAGATACGCAGTATTTT.

The chain couples TRBV11-2 to TRBJ2-5; 10 bases are a match to TRBD1. This CDR3 spans 16 amino acids. After removal of 5 bases from V and 5 bases from J, the junction contained 11 bases not matched to a gene. Germline assignment: CDR1 SGHAT and CDR2 FQNNGV. In DNA, the CDR3 is TGTGCCAGCAGCCCGAGCCGGGACAGGGGTAAGGAGACCCAGTACTTC. This gives the protein CASSPSRDRGKETQYF.

Notes on this clonotype: An end of the junction differs from the germline gene, which may be a read error. The chain couples TRBV11-2 to TRBJ2-1, with TRBD1 identical over 9 bases. The CDR3 sequence is 16 residues long. In germline, CDR1 is SGHAT, CDR2 FQNNGV. The DNA for the CDR3 is TGTGCCAGCAGCACGTTGGACAGGGGCCCCGTGGATAAGCAGTTGTTC. Translating gives CASSTLDRGPVDKQLF.

With respect to this clonotype: It may be a read error: a sequence one base away is much more abundant. The chain couples TRBV5-1 to TRBJ2-5; a possible D gene is TRBD2 (6 bases). Germline loops: CDR1 SGHRS, CDR2 YFSETQ. The V and J ends lost 5 bases and 4 bases respectively, with 15 bases between them. The length of the CDR3 is 14 residues. The CDR3 reads CASRDIGSTETQYF. DNA for the CDR3: TGCGCCAGCAGAGATATCGGGAGCACAGAGACCCAGTACTTC.

This chain connects TRBV12-3 or TRBV12-4 to TRBJ1-5; D gene uncertain. V was trimmed by 5 bases and J by 7 bases, leaving 15 bases between them. The CDR3 consists of 14 residues. The DNA for the CDR3 is TGTGCCAGCAGTCAGAGTATGCTCAGCCAGCCCCAGCATTTT. Translated, it gives CASSQSMLSQPQHF.

This clonotype was seen repeatedly, ten times or more. This chain connects TRBV5-1 to TRBJ2-7; D perhaps matches TRBD1 (6 bases). The V gene lost 1 base and the J gene lost 5 bases, with 22 bases spanning the gap. Germline V CDR1 and CDR2: SGHRS, YFSETQ. The length of the CDR3 is 17 residues. The CDR3 DNA reads TGCGCCAGCAGCTTGAATAACCCACCGGGACAACTTGACGAGCAGTACTTC. This encodes CASSLNNPPGQLDEQYF.

About this clonotype itself: This may arise from a read error, as a much more abundant clone is one base away. The chain has TRBV7-9 and TRBJ1-5, with D possibly being TRBD1 (6 bases). This CDR3 is built from 14 residues. Germline CDR1 and CDR2: SEHNR and FQNEAQ (reference sequence). The CDR3: CGSSSAGAGQPQHF. DNA for the CDR3: TGTGGCAGCAGCTCTGCGGGGGCGGGGCAGCCCCAGCATTTT.

This clonotype came up many times. V usage is TRBV29-1 and J usage is TRBJ2-6; D uncertain. Germline-derived CDR1 and CDR2 are SQVTM and ANQGSEA. The V gene lost 3 bases and the J gene lost 1 base, with 7 bases spanning the gap. This CDR3 region has 14 residues. The CDR3 region has the DNA TGCAGCGTTGATGAGGAATCTGGGGCCAACGTCCTGACTTTC. Its translation is CSVDEESGANVLTF.

On this clonotype itself: A read error is possible here, since a much larger clone lies one base away. This chain connects TRBV28 to TRBJ1-4; D is uncertain. The CDR3 contains 15 residues. Trimming took 7 bases from V and 5 from J, leaving 17 bases between them. Germline CDR1 reads MDHEN; CDR2 reads SYDVKM. In DNA form, the CDR3 reads TGTGCCAGCAACCGATCAGGAGATAGCAATGAAAAACTGTTTTTT. This encodes CASNRSGDSNEKLFF. Variable domain in full (rest from reference TRBV28 and TRBJ1-4): DVKVTQSSRYLVKRTGEKVFLECVQDMDHENMFWYRQDPGLGLRLIYFSYDVKMKEKGDIPEGYSVSREKKERFSLILESASTNQTSMYLCASNRSGDSNEKLFFGSGTQLSVL.